This section outlines one TCR beta chain sequence together with its context. The antigen is undetermined. The entry originates in a study of lymphopenia after photon versus proton radiotherapy. General observations from the study: Better survival with proton therapy was suggested as possible, not demonstrated. After the lymphocyte nadir, photon-treated repertoires showed oligoclonal expansion, especially of CD8+ Temra cells. Post-nadir TCR diversity decline inversely tracked overall survival among those who died. Under photons, naive T cells and diversity fell while effector/memory populations rose.

Produced via immunoSEQ multiplex PCR; TCRdb's table is partial and in-frame only. The sample includes roughly 45,000 clones, 65% to 90% of them seen just once. V gave up 4 bases and J gave up 3 bases, with 18 bases separating them. CDR1 and CDR2 from the germline V gene are SGHDT and YYEEEE. The CDR3 loop spans 16 amino acids. The rearrangement joins TRBV5-6 to TRBJ2-3; D unclear. This sequence originates from a man aged 35 to 55 with gastric cancer. The sequenced sample was peripheral blood, obtained from a patient treated with photon-based radiotherapy. CDR3 DNA sequence: TGTGCCAGCAGCGGGGTCGACACGCCGAAAACAGATACGCAGTATTTT. It specifies CASSGVDTPKTDTQYF.